This T cell receptor beta chain comes out of a study of T cell responses to AZD1222 COVID-19 vaccine. Regarding the study as a whole: Variant regions that are unmutated are reportedly the target of nearly half of spike-specific TCRs.

The assay was immunoSEQ multiplex PCR, and TCRdb's table has in-frame clones only and misses some. The sample contains around 150,000 clones, 90% to 95% of which appear only once. With respect to this clone: Its antigen remains unidentified.

This TCR was sampled from an adult who received the AZD1222 COVID-19 vaccine. Sequences were derived from peripheral blood, sampled 28 days after the second AZD1222 dose.

Written as DNA, the CDR3 is TGTGCCAGCAGCTATAACCCCTTTGGGGGGACCAATTTCTACGAGCAGTACTTC. This gives the protein CASSYNPFGGTNFYEQYF. The chain couples TRBV7-8 to TRBJ2-7; the D gene is possibly TRBD2 (6 bases). This CDR3 has 18 residues. Looked up from germline, CDR1 is SGHVS and CDR2 is FQNEAQ. V was pared by 4 bases and J by 3 bases, with 25 bases between.